Shown below are 23 T cell receptor beta chains from a single sample sequenced in a study of T-cell reconstitution after alpha-beta-depleted transplantation in children. Unique molecular identifiers were incorporated into the prepared TCRbeta library. In TCRdb, the PCR reads were re-called with MiXCR into one record per CDR3 protein. The sample consists of about 500,000 distinct CDR3 sequences, 11% of them appearing once. Sequencing used PBMCs, mostly from graft donor cells, obtained 180 days after TCRalphabeta/CD19-depleted stem cell transplant. These receptors were taken from a female patient aged 2 to 10 who had a stem cell transplant for aplastic anemia, so the T cells may come from the graft donor.

This clonotype has just a few counts. The genes are TRBV24-1 and TRBJ2-2; D uncertain. There are 13 residues in the CDR3. V lost 7 bases and J lost 1, with 6 bases in between. Looked up from germline, CDR1 is KGHDR and CDR2 is SFDVKD. The CDR3 protein is CATRPGNTGELFF. CDR3 in DNA: TGTGCCACCAGACCAGGGAACACCGGGGAGCTGTTTTTT.

The gene calls are TRBV5-1 and TRBJ2-3; weak D call: TRBD2 (6 bases). Per germline, CDR1 SGHRS and CDR2 YFSETQ. This CDR3 region has 16 residues. Deletions cut 0 bases from V and 0 bases from J, with 11 bases between. The CDR3: CASSLEEGFSTDTQYF. The CDR3 DNA reads TGCGCCAGCAGCTTGGAGGAGGGGTTCAGCACAGATACGCAGTATTTT.

This clonotype has a handful of counts. The chain combines TRBV7-2 with TRBJ2-6; D may be TRBD2 (5 bases). Germline CDR1 and CDR2: SGHTA and FQGNSA. The CDR3 covers 16 residues. Trimming removed 0 bases at V and 1 base at J, with 7 bases between. This CDR3 is CASSLAPGSGANVLTF. DNA for the CDR3: TGTGCCAGCAGCTTAGCGCCGGGATCTGGGGCCAACGTCCTGACTTTC.

The chain has TRBV19 and TRBJ2-1; 8 nucleotides agree with TRBD2. V was clipped by 5 bases and J by 7 bases; unmatched bases: 13. The length of the CDR3 is 16 residues. The germline V gene has CDR1 LNHDA and CDR2 SQIVND (reference sequence). The CDR3 sequence is CASSPRPGLGVNEQFF. The DNA for the CDR3 is TGTGCCAGTAGTCCACGTCCGGGACTAGGCGTAAATGAGCAGTTCTTC.

The chain employs TRBV28 and TRBJ2-7; D ambiguous. The V and J ends lost 8 bases and 7 bases respectively, with 9 bases between them. This CDR3 contains 10 residues. The germline V gene has CDR1 MDHEN and CDR2 SYDVKM. This chain's CDR3 is CASGGWEQYF. The CDR3 nucleotides read TGTGCCAGCGGCGGATGGGAGCAGTACTTC. Drawing the rest from reference TRBV28 and TRBJ2-7, the complete variable domain is DVKVTQSSRYLVKRTGEKVFLECVQDMDHENMFWYRQDPGLGLRLIYFSYDVKMKEKGDIPEGYSVSREKKERFSLILESASTNQTSMYLCASGGWEQYFGPGTRLTVT.

This clonotype came up many times. J is TRBJ2-5 and V is TRBV5-5; D gene unclear. Trimming stripped 4 bases from V and 4 bases from J, with 14 bases between. The V gene's germline CDR1 is SGHKS and CDR2 YYEKEE (reference sequence). CDR3 length equals 14 residues. The CDR3 loop reads CASSVWRARETQYF. The DNA for the CDR3 is TGTGCCAGCAGCGTGTGGAGAGCCCGAGAGACCCAGTACTTC.

This clonotype was counted between two and nine times. V and J are TRBV28 and TRBJ1-6; unclear D gene. CDR3 size: 14 residues. V was clipped by 2 bases and J by 9 bases, with 11 bases between them. CDR1 and CDR2 (germline): MDHEN, SYDVKM. The CDR3 nucleotides read TGTGCCAGCAGTTTAACGGCACAAATTTCACCCCTCCACTTT. Translated, it gives CASSLTAQISPLHF.

This clonotype was seen more than once but under ten times. The chain has TRBV15 and TRBJ2-5; 7 bases map to TRBD1. This CDR3 is 18 amino acids long. Germline CDR1 is LNHNV and CDR2 is YYDKDF (reference sequence). Losses at the gene ends were 0 bases for V and 3 bases for J; bases not matched to a gene: 13. CDR3 sequence: CATSRDPRTRDRKETQYF. CDR3 nucleotides: TGTGCCACCAGCAGAGACCCTCGTACCCGGGACAGAAAAGAGACCCAGTACTTC.

This clonotype was picked up a small number of times. The J gene is TRBJ1-1, the V gene TRBV18; no clear D. V was pared by 7 bases and J by 2 bases, with 11 bases between. CDR3 length: 13 residues. Per the germline V gene, CDR1 is KGHSH and CDR2 is LQKENI. The CDR3 sequence is CASFTSRNTEAFF. CDR3 sequence (DNA): TGTGCCAGCTTCACCAGTCGCAACACTGAAGCTTTCTTT. Full variable domain (remainder filled in from reference TRBV18 and TRBJ1-1): NAGVMQNPRHLVRRRGQEARLRCSPMKGHSHVYWYRQLPEEGLKFMVYLQKENIIDESGMPKERFSAEFPKEGPSILRIQQVVRGDSAAYFCASFTSRNTEAFFGQGTRLTVV.

V and J are TRBV5-1 and TRBJ2-6, with D possibly matching TRBD2 (6 bases). The CDR3 sequence is 20 residues long. V lost 3 bases to trimming and J lost 0 bases, with 22 bases between them. In germline, CDR1 is SGHRS, CDR2 YFSETQ. For the CDR3, the DNA is TGCGCCAGCAGCTGGCAAAGCGGGTTAGCAGCGGTCTCTGGGGCCAACGTCCTGACTTTC. It encodes CASSWQSGLAAVSGANVLTF.

In this sample, this clonotype turned up a few times. This chain joins TRBV10-3 and TRBJ1-1; D call uncertain. Germline lookup yields CDR1 ENHRY and CDR2 SYGVKD. The CDR3 is 15 amino acids. V was cut by 0 bases and J by 1 base, with 9 bases left in between. The CDR3 spells CAISESIVTNTEAFF. CDR3 in DNA: TGTGCCATCAGTGAGTCGATTGTCACGAACACTGAAGCTTTCTTT.

This clonotype was detected many times. The CDR3 region is CASSLEVGRYNEQFF. The CDR3 DNA is TGTGCCAGCAGCTTAGAGGTTGGTCGTTACAATGAGCAGTTCTTC. The chain uses TRBV7-8 and TRBJ2-1; D is unclear. Germline V lookup: CDR1 SGHVS, CDR2 FQNEAQ. V was shortened by 1 base and J by 4 bases, with 11 bases between the two germline ends. The CDR3 length is 15 residues.

The J gene is TRBJ2-3, the V gene TRBV20-1; 10 bases align to TRBD2. Germline V gives CDR1 DFQATT, CDR2 SNEGSKA (reference sequence). The CDR3 has 15 amino acids. The V gene end was trimmed by 5 bases and the J gene end by 0 bases; junction bases not matched to a gene: 5. CDR3 protein: CSAVAGGASTDTQYF. The CDR3 coding sequence is TGCAGTGCTGTAGCGGGAGGAGCTAGCACAGATACGCAGTATTTT.

The rearrangement uses TRBV6-5 and TRBJ2-5; TRBD1 matches at 9 bases. Germline V CDR1 and CDR2: MNHEY, SVGAGI. V dropped 2 bases and J dropped 10; count of bases not matched to a gene: 17. The CDR3 length is 17 residues. The CDR3 DNA follows: TGTGCCAGCAGTTACCTATTTGGCCCACCGGGACAGGGAGGCCAGTACTTC. Translating gives CASSYLFGPPGQGGQYF.

The chain is built from TRBV4-3 and TRBJ2-1; no reliable D call. V was pared by 5 bases and J by 6 bases, with 17 bases between. CDR3 length: 15 amino acids. Germline loops: CDR1 LGHNA, CDR2 YSLEER. The CDR3 sequence: CASSSEGSRINEQFF. CDR3 DNA sequence: TGCGCCAGCAGCTCCGAAGGTTCCAGGATCAATGAGCAGTTCTTC.

This clonotype was seen repeatedly, ten times or more. The chain carries TRBV27 and TRBJ1-4; no clear D gene. The germline V and J ends were trimmed by 7 bases and 5 bases, with 14 bases remaining between them. CDR3 size: 14 residues. Germline lookup yields CDR1 MNHEY and CDR2 SMNVEV (reference sequence). The CDR3 bases are TGTGCCAGCAAGAGAAACGGACGCAATGAAAAACTGTTTTTT. Amino acids: CASKRNGRNEKLFF.

The chain couples TRBV12-3 or TRBV12-4 to TRBJ1-5; TRBD1 matches at 9 bases. The CDR3 runs to 15 residues. Trimming at V came to 5 bases and at J to 6 bases, leaving 8 bases not matched to a gene. The chain's CDR3 is CASSLTGQGGQPQHF. CDR3 DNA sequence: TGTGCCAGCAGTCTCACGGGACAGGGAGGTCAGCCCCAGCATTTT.

V and J are TRBV10-3 and TRBJ2-7, with 9 bases matching TRBD2. Germline-derived CDR1 and CDR2 are ENHRY and SYGVKD. The CDR3 has 13 amino acids. J gave up 5 bases and V 2 bases, and 1 base lay outside the gene matches. This CDR3 reads CAISEASGDEQYF. CDR3 nucleotides: TGTGCCATCAGTGAGGCTAGCGGGGACGAGCAGTACTTC.

This clonotype was counted a few times. The chain uses TRBV29-1 and TRBJ1-5, with a possible D match to TRBD1 (5 bases). V lost 4 bases, J lost 6 bases, and 16 bases lay in between. Germline-derived CDR1 and CDR2 are SQVTM and ANQGSEA. The CDR3 loop spans 14 amino acids. The CDR3 DNA reads as TGCAGCGTTGGCCAGGGTGTAGGAATTCAGCCCCAGCATTTT. Translated, it gives CSVGQGVGIQPQHF.

This clonotype was seen ten or more times. The V gene is TRBV12-3 or TRBV12-4, the J gene TRBJ2-5; D unclear. Trimming took off 3 bases at V and 5 bases at J, with 19 bases between the two ends. The CDR3 extends over 16 amino acids. CDR3 protein: CASSFGRTGKSETQYF. The DNA of the CDR3 is TGTGCCAGCAGTTTCGGCCGGACCGGAAAGTCGGAGACCCAGTACTTC.

This chain connects TRBV10-3 to TRBJ2-1; TRBD2 matches 9 bases. Looked up from germline, CDR1 is ENHRY and CDR2 is SYGVKD. The CDR3 totals 18 residues. The junction had 18 bases not matched to a gene; V was cut back by 6 bases and J by 6 bases. The CDR3 DNA sequence: TGTGCCATCAGCGGAGGACTAGCGAGAGACGGGGTAGGCAATGAGCAGTTCTTC. Its translation: CAISGGLARDGVGNEQFF.

This clonotype has only a few counts. The rearrangement joins TRBV28 to TRBJ1-2, with D unclear. The CDR3 loop spans 15 amino acids. With 3 bases removed from V and 3 bases from J, the gap between germline ends came to 14 bases. Germline CDR1 MDHEN, CDR2 SYDVKM. The CDR3: CASSFPLGRDYGYTF. CDR3 nucleotide sequence: TGTGCCAGCAGTTTTCCCCTTGGGAGAGACTATGGCTACACCTTC.

The chain uses TRBV28 and TRBJ1-4; D remains unclear. This CDR3 is 14 amino acids long. Germline V gene data show CDR1 as MDHEN and CDR2 as SYDVKM. Trimming shortened V by 7 bases and J by 8 bases, and 17 bases separated the two germline ends. CDR3 nucleotides: TGTGCCAGCACCTTCCCGGGCGCCCGGGAAAAACTGTTTTTT. It translates to CASTFPGAREKLFF.